This record looks at one T cell receptor (beta chain) sequence and its context. The data were taken from a study of control samples from healthy donors and cancer patients. The CDR3 consists of 12 residues. V lost 6 bases and J lost 5, with 13 bases in between. The germline CDR1 and CDR2 sequences are SQVTM and ANQGSEA. Profiling relied on immunoSEQ multiplex PCR, and the TCRdb table lists in-frame clones only, not all of them. The sample contains fewer than 150,000 clones, 75% to 95% of which appear only once. The V call is TRBV29-1, the J call TRBJ1-2; perhaps TRBD1 as D (6 bases). Sequencing input: blood. This TCR was sampled from a man younger than 35 in good health. Here the CDR3 reads CSVWGGQYGYTF. The DNA for the CDR3 is TGCAGCGTGTGGGGGGGCCAATATGGCTACACCTTC.